This T cell receptor (beta chain) comes out of a study of blood T cells in healthy people across ages. Study-wide results and caveats: Observed TCR beta diversity per million T cells went down as age went up. This fall followed a roughly linear course with age. With naive T cell percentage, TCR beta diversity showed a strong correlation.

The CDR3 is 15 residues long. V was trimmed by 1 base and J by 2 bases, leaving 12 bases between them. Germline CDR1 SGHVS, CDR2 FNYEAQ. A remark on this clonotype: Its antigen is as yet unknown.

Alongside a J-beta primer mix, a sample-barcoded 5' primer served in a second PCR lasting 7 to 11 cycles. TCRdb re-called the 5' RACE reads with MiXCR, one entry per CDR3 protein. The sample has approximately 800,000 distinct CDR3 sequences; roughly 50% are singletons. Sequencing used blood. This chain connects TRBV7-6 to TRBJ2-7; D is possibly TRBD2 (5 bases). The clonotype was recovered from a man older than 75 in good health. CDR3 DNA: TGTGCCAGCAGCTTAGGTAGCGCTCTTGCCTACGAGCAGTACTTC. Its protein product is CASSLGSALAYEQYF.